This T cell receptor beta chain appears in the sequencing data of a study of response to subunit inactivated influenza vaccine. This clonotype was observed a handful of times. TCRdb independently ran MiXCR on the RT-PCR reads; one entry per CDR3 protein. Seen here are 400,000 to 650,000 distinct CDR3 sequences, 6.5% to 8% observed once, and the top ten hold around 14%. Germline CDR1 is MDHEN and CDR2 is SYDVKM. This CDR3 contains 14 residues. J was trimmed by 8 bases and V by 8 bases; bases with no gene match: 10. Material: PBMCs from blood, obtained around 25 months after vaccination. The chain combines TRBV28 with TRBJ1-5, with TRBD1 matching over 9 bases. This sequence originates from a man aged 45-69 years who received an inactivated influenza vaccine. Here the CDR3 reads CASEDTGGWEPQHF. Written as DNA, the CDR3 is TGTGCCAGCGAGGATACAGGGGGCTGGGAGCCCCAGCATTTT.